The rows below give T cell receptor beta chains drawn from one sample of a study of CD8+CD57+ T cells in acquired aplastic anemia. TCRdb used MiXCR to reprocess the reads, holding one entry per CDR3 protein. Here the sample spans around 210,000 distinct CDR3 sequences, approximately 65% being singletons. Sequenced material: sorted CD4+, CD8+, or CD8+CD57+ T cells (not recorded which) from PBMCs. These receptors came from a human donor with aplastic anemia. Each CDR3 is given with its conserved first and last residue. D genes are given only for firm matches. Where a row states a size, it is once, few, many or the class of an expanded clone; other rows omit it.

>NA|NA|TRBJ1-1|TRBV7-9
CASSLRGEAFF
TGTGCCAGCAGCTTACGAGGGGAAGCTTTCTTT
>many|TRBD1|TRBJ2-2|TRBV5-5
CASSRTGTATNTGELFF
TGTGCCAGCAGCCGTACCGGGACAGCAACGAACACCGGGGAGCTGTTTTTT
>NA|NA|TRBJ1-1|TRBV7-3
CASSLTDRTEAFF
TGTGCCAGCAGCTTAACCGATCGGACTGAAGCTTTCTTT
>NA|TRBD1|TRBJ2-2|TRBV29-1
CSVDGQGNTGELFF
TGCAGCGTCGATGGACAGGGGAACACCGGGGAGCTGTTTTTT
>NA|NA|TRBJ2-3|TRBV20-1
CSAKTTDTQYF
TGCAGTGCCAAGACCACAGATACGCAGTATTTT
>NA|TRBD1|TRBJ2-7|TRBV10-3
CATQGQGNEQYF
TGTGCCACCCAGGGACAGGGCAACGAGCAGTACTTC
>NA|NA|TRBJ2-4|TRBV7-3
CASSLGGPNNIQYF
TGTGCCAGCAGCTTAGGAGGTCCGAACAACATTCAGTACTTC
>NA|TRBD1|TRBJ1-6|TRBV25-1
CASSERQGRNSPLHF
TGTGCCAGCAGTGAGCGACAGGGTCGGAATTCACCCCTTCACTTT
>NA|NA|TRBJ1-1|TRBV20-1
CSARGSNTEAFF
TGCAGTGCCAGGGGCAGCAACACTGAAGCTTTCTTT
>NA|TRBD2|TRBJ2-3|TRBV30
CAWSVGGRFSDTQYF
TGTGCCTGGAGTGTAGGCGGGAGGTTTTCAGATACGCAGTATTTT
>NA|TRBD1|TRBJ2-3|TRBV12-3/TRBV12-4
CASRLTGTPDTQYF
TGTGCCAGCAGACTGACAGGGACCCCAGATACGCAGTATTTT
>few|NA|TRBJ2-7|TRBV25-1
CASSESGGVAYEQYF
TGTGCCAGCAGTGAATCCGGCGGAGTGGCCTACGAGCAGTACTTC
>NA|NA|TRBJ1-2|TRBV7-2
CASSFDHWGGYTF
TGTGCCAGCAGCTTTGATCATTGGGGTGGCTACACCTTC
>NA|NA|TRBJ2-3|TRBV6-4
CASRMAPDPRDTQYF
TGTGCCAGCAGGATGGCCCCAGACCCAAGAGATACGCAGTATTTT
>few|NA|TRBJ1-6|TRBV24-1
CATNVRQVDSPLHF
TGTGCCACCAATGTAAGGCAGGTTGATTCACCCCTCCACTTT
>NA|NA|TRBJ1-5|TRBV7-9
CASSVESNQPQHF
TGTGCCAGCAGCGTTGAGAGCAATCAGCCCCAGCATTTT
>few|TRBD1|TRBJ1-2|TRBV10-3
CAISQMDRDDHGYTF
TGTGCCATCAGCCAGATGGACAGGGACGATCATGGCTACACCTTC
>few|TRBD2|TRBJ2-1|TRBV20-1
CSALKGLASNEQFF
TGCAGTGCCCTGAAGGGACTAGCGAGCAATGAGCAGTTCTTC
>NA|TRBD2|TRBJ2-1|TRBV12-3/TRBV12-4
CASSPQLVAGANEQFF
TGTGCCAGCAGTCCCCAGTTGGTAGCGGGGGCCAATGAGCAGTTCTTC
>once|TRBD1|TRBJ2-7|TRBV9
CASRGTEGYEQYF
TGTGCCAGCAGGGGGACAGAAGGATACGAGCAGTACTTC
>few|TRBD1|TRBJ2-2|TRBV15
CATGTDPGGLDTGELFF
TGTGCCACCGGCACCGATCCAGGGGGCTTGGACACCGGGGAGCTGTTTTTT
>NA|NA|TRBJ2-1|TRBV7-9
CASSLVVGALREQFF
TGTGCCAGCAGCTTAGTCGTAGGAGCTCTGAGGGAGCAGTTCTTC
>NA|NA|TRBJ1-6|TRBV10-3
CAISAQPNSPLHF
TGTGCCATCAGTGCACAGCCTAATTCACCCCTCCACTTT
>NA|NA|TRBJ1-4|TRBV7-9
CASSQTGPGKKLFF
TGTGCCAGCAGCCAGACCGGCCCGGGTAAAAAACTGTTTTTT
>NA|NA|TRBJ1-5|TRBV20-1
CSASRGLENSNQPQHF
TGCAGTGCTAGCCGCGGGCTTGAGAATAGCAATCAGCCCCAGCATTTT
>once|NA|TRBJ2-1|TRBV20-1
CSATPPSPRRAEQFF
TGCAGTGCTACCCCTCCTAGTCCGAGGCGGGCTGAGCAGTTCTTC
>NA|TRBD1|TRBJ2-7|TRBV29-1
CSVETGIHEQYF
TGCAGCGTTGAGACAGGGATCCACGAGCAGTACTTC
>few|TRBD1|TRBJ2-5|TRBV2
CASIGDRATQETQYF
TGTGCCAGCATCGGGGACAGGGCCACCCAAGAGACCCAGTACTTC
>NA|NA|TRBJ2-7|TRBV15
CATSSIGTVSYEQYF
TGTGCCACCAGCAGCATCGGGACGGTCTCCTACGAGCAGTACTTC
>NA|NA|TRBJ2-3|TRBV10-3
CASSGGPPDTQYF
TGTGCCAGCAGTGGCGGGCCGCCAGATACGCAGTATTTT
>NA|NA|TRBJ1-4|TRBV25-1
CASSEFQAQGYNEKLFF
TGTGCCAGCAGTGAATTTCAGGCACAGGGCTATAATGAAAAACTGTTTTTT
>NA|NA|TRBJ2-5|TRBV9
CASSALSGGRETQYF
TGTGCCAGCAGCGCCCTTAGTGGGGGAAGGGAGACCCAGTACTTC
>NA|NA|TRBJ1-4|TRBV19
CASNGARLEKLFF
TGTGCCAGTAACGGGGCACGACTAGAAAAACTGTTTTTT
>NA|TRBD2|TRBJ2-3|TRBV20-1
CSAIAGRTDTQYF
TGCAGTGCTATAGCGGGGCGTACTGATACGCAGTATTTT
>NA|NA|TRBJ1-5|TRBV19
CASSIRDFNQPQHF
TGTGCCAGTAGTATAAGGGATTTCAATCAGCCCCAGCATTTT
>NA|NA|TRBJ1-5|TRBV2
CASSDVTRGAQHF
TGTGCCAGCAGTGACGTCACTCGCGGGGCCCAGCATTTT
>NA|TRBD2|TRBJ2-3|TRBV20-1
CSARSLAGASDTQYF
TGCAGTGCTAGATCACTAGCGGGAGCCTCTGATACGCAGTATTTT
>NA|TRBD1|TRBJ1-2|TRBV10-3
CAISGGTGGNYGYTF
TGTGCCATCAGTGGGGGGACAGGGGGGAACTATGGCTACACCTTC
>NA|NA|TRBJ1-2|TRBV2
CASTRTATTAYGYTF
TGTGCCAGCACTAGGACAGCTACTACAGCCTATGGCTACACCTTC
>NA|NA|TRBJ1-1|TRBV15
CATSGDTEAFF
TGTGCCACCAGCGGTGACACTGAAGCTTTCTTT
>NA|NA|TRBJ2-1|TRBV25-1
CASSELGQLDEQFF
TGTGCCAGCAGTGAGCTGGGGCAGTTGGATGAGCAGTTCTTC
>NA|TRBD2|TRBJ2-3|TRBV7-3
CASSFKGLLAGSTDTQYF
TGTGCCAGCAGCTTTAAGGGGCTACTAGCGGGATCCACAGATACGCAGTATTTT
>once|NA|TRBJ1-1|TRBV5-1
CASSLLPIIKNTEAFF
TGCGCCAGCAGCTTGTTACCGATAATAAAGAACACTGAAGCTTTCTTT
>NA|NA|TRBJ1-3|TRBV5-1
CASSRDTSSGNTIYF
TGCGCCAGCAGCCGGGACACCAGCTCTGGAAACACCATATATTTT
>once|TRBD1|TRBJ2-5|TRBV19
CASRKTGGQATQYF
TGTGCCAGTAGGAAGACAGGGGGCCAAGCGACCCAGTACTTC
>NA|NA|TRBJ1-1|TRBV5-1
CASSLAPGSLEAFF
TGCGCCAGCAGCTTGGCCCCAGGGAGTCTTGAAGCTTTCTTT
>NA|NA|TRBJ1-2|TRBV7-9
CASSLEGTGTYGYTF
TGTGCCAGCAGCTTAGAGGGGACCGGGACCTATGGCTACACCTTC
>NA|NA|TRBJ1-4|TRBV6-5
CASTRTASNEKLFF
TGTGCCAGCACCAGGACAGCGTCTAATGAAAAACTGTTTTTT
>many|NA|TRBJ2-7|TRBV6-5
CASSYSVTDEQYF
TGTGCCAGCAGTTACTCAGTTACGGATGAGCAGTACTTC
>NA|TRBD1|TRBJ2-7|TRBV15
CATSSQTGQVYEQYF
TGTGCCACCAGCAGTCAGACGGGACAGGTATACGAGCAGTACTTC
>NA|NA|TRBJ1-4|TRBV7-6
CASSLGSIGAGEKLFF
TGTGCCAGCAGCTTAGGGTCCATAGGGGCTGGTGAAAAACTGTTTTTT